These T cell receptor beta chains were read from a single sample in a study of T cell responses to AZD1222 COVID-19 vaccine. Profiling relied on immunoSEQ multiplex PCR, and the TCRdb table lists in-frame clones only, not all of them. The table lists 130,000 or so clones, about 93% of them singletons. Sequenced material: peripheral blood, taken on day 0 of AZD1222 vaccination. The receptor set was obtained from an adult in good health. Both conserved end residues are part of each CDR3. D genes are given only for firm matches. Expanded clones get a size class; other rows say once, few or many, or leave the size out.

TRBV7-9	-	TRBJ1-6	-	TGTGCCAGCAGCCCCGGGGGACTACCGCGAGCCGATTCACCCCTCCACTTT	CASSPGGLPRADSPLHF
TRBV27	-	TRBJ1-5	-	TGTGCCAGCAGGTCCGTCTATAGCAATCAGCCCCAGCATTTT	CASRSVYSNQPQHF
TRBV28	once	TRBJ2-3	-	TGTGCCAGCAGTTTGTACAGCTCCGATACGCAGTATTTT	CASSLYSSDTQYF
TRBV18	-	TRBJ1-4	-	TGTGCCAGCTCACCACCAGGGGCAACTAATGAAAAACTGTTTTTT	CASSPPGATNEKLFF
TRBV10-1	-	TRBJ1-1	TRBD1	TGCGCCAGCTTCTTGAACCGGGACAGGGGAGACACTGAAGCTTTCTTT	CASFLNRDRGDTEAFF
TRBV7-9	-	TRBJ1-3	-	TGTGCCAGCAGCTTAGCAGCGCGTATCCCTGGAAACACCATATATTTT	CASSLAARIPGNTIYF
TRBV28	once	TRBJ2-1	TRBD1	TGTGCCAGCAGTGTCGGGGGACAGGTGGGCAATGAGCAGTTCTTC	CASSVGGQVGNEQFF
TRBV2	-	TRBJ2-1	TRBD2	TGTGCCACCGACCAGGTTGTAGCGGGAGTCCTCGATGAGCAGTTCTTC	CATDQVVAGVLDEQFF
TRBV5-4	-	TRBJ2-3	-	TGTGCCAGCAGCTTGCCCGCCACAGATACGCAGTATTTT	CASSLPATDTQYF
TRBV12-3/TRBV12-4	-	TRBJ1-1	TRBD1	TGTGCCAGCGGCGACAGGGCAGCTTTCTTT	CASGDRAAFF
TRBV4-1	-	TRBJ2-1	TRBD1	TGCGCCAGCAGCGAGACAGGGAGTGAGCAGTTCTTC	CASSETGSEQFF
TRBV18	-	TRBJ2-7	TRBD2	TGTGCCAGCTCACCACTGCGGGAGACTGGCGAGCAGTACTTC	CASSPLRETGEQYF
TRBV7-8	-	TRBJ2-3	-	TGTGCCAGCAGCTTAAGTGACGGGAGCACAGATACGCAGTATTTT	CASSLSDGSTDTQYF
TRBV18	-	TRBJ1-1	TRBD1	TGTGCCAGCTCACCTAAGGACAGGGGCGACACTGAAGCTTTCTTT	CASSPKDRGDTEAFF
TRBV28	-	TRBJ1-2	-	TGTGCCAGCAGTTTAACGCAGAGCTACACCTTC	CASSLTQSYTF
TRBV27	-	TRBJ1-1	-	TGTGCCAGCAGTTCCAGATCCGGCCGGGACACTGAAGCTTTCTTT	CASSSRSGRDTEAFF
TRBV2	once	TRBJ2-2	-	TGTGCCAGCAGTGTAAGGGGTAACACCGGGGAGCTGTTTTTT	CASSVRGNTGELFF
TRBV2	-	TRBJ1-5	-	TGTGCCAGCAGGGACGGGCATCAGCCCCAGCATTTT	CASRDGHQPQHF
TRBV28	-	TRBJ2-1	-	TGTGCCAGCAGTTTGATGGAGATGTTACCCGGTGAGCAGTTCTTC	CASSLMEMLPGEQFF
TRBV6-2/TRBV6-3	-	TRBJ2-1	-	TGTGCCAGCAGCTTTGACACAATGGAGCAGTTCTTC	CASSFDTMEQFF
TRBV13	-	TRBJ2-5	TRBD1	TGTGCCAGCAGCTCCGGGACAGGGTTGGCCCAAGAGACCCAGTACTTC	CASSSGTGLAQETQYF
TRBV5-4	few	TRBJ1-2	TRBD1	TGTGCCAGCAGCCGGACGGGACAGGGGGCGATCGGCTACACCTTC	CASSRTGQGAIGYTF
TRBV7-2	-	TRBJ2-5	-	TGTGCCAGCAGCTTAGGTGTCTTGGAGACCCAGTACTTC	CASSLGVLETQYF
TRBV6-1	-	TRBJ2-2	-	TGTGCCAGCAGTCACAGCTTCACCGGGGAGCTGTTTTTT	CASSHSFTGELFF
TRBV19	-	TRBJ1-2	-	TGTGCCAGTAGTATGCAGCCGGAGGGACTAAGCTATGGCTACACCTTC	CASSMQPEGLSYGYTF
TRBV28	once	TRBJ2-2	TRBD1	TGTGCCAGCAGCGGACAGGGATCGGGGGAGCTGTTTTTT	CASSGQGSGELFF
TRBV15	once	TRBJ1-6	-	TGTGCCACCCGGGAGGGTAATTCACCCCTCCACTTT	CATREGNSPLHF
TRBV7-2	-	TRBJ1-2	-	TGTGCCAGCAGCCCCGTGGGCTACACCTTC	CASSPVGYTF
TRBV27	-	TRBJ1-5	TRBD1	TGTGCCAGCAGTTTAGGGACCCGACAGGGCCAGCCCCAGCATTTT	CASSLGTRQGQPQHF
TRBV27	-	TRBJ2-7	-	TGTGCCAGCAGTTTGGGCGGGGAGGCCCCCTACGAGCAGTACTTC	CASSLGGEAPYEQYF
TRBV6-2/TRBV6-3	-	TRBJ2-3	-	TGTGCCAGCAGCACTAGTAGCGGCGGTACGCAGTATTTT	CASSTSSGGTQYF
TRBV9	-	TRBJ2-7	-	TGTGCCAGCAGCGTAGGTCTGCCCTTCCGAGGCGAGCAGTACTTC	CASSVGLPFRGEQYF
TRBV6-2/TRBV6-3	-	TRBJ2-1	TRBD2	TGTGCCAGCAGTCCACCCGGGACTAGCGGCTCATTAGCAATCTCCTACAATGAGCAGTTCTTC	CASSPPGTSGSLAISYNEQFF
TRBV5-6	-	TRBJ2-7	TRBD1	TGTGCCAGCAGCTTGGGAAGACAGGGATGGTACGAGCAGTACTTC	CASSLGRQGWYEQYF
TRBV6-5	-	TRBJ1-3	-	TGTGCCAGCAGGAACGGGGGAACAGGAAACACCATATATTTT	CASRNGGTGNTIYF
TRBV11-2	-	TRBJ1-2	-	TGTGCCAGCAGCTTAGATCCTGGCAGCCCTTATGGCTACACCTTC	CASSLDPGSPYGYTF
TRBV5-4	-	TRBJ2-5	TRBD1	TGTGCCAGCAGCTTGGTTGGACAGGGAGAGACCCAGTACTTC	CASSLVGQGETQYF
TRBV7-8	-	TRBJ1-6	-	TGTGCCAGCAGCTTAGGAGGGACTAATTCACCCCTCCACTTT	CASSLGGTNSPLHF
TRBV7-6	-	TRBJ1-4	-	TGTGCCAGCAGCCTCGGACGAGGGGCTGTCGGGGAACTGTTTTTT	CASSLGRGAVGELFF
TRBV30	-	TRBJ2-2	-	TGTGCCTGGAGTGCCACCAACACCGGGGAGCTGTTTTTT	CAWSATNTGELFF
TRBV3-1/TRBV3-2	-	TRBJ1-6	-	TGTGCCAGCAGCCCCAATTCTGGCGCTTGGGGAACGGGGTCACCCCTCCACTTT	CASSPNSGAWGTGSPLHF
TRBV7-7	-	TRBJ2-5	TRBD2	TGTGCCAGCAGCGGGACTAGCGGAGTCCAAGAGACCCAGTACTTC	CASSGTSGVQETQYF
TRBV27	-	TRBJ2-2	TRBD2	TGTGCCAGCAGTTCCTCCATAACCGGGACTAGGTCGGTTGCGGGGGAGCTGTTTTTT	CASSSSITGTRSVAGELFF